Each of the 24 T cell receptor beta chains below was sequenced from the same sample in a study of shared clonotypes between healthy human individuals. The data were produced by immunoSEQ multiplex PCR, yet TCRdb's version contains in-frame clones alone and is incomplete. Found here are roughly 1,100,000 clones, about 77% of them singletons; the top ten hold roughly 1.5%. The sample was memory CD4+ T cells sorted from blood. Subset given: CD45RA-negative fraction. The receptor source for this set is a man aged 18-30 years in good health.

The chain joins TRBV9 to TRBJ2-4; 9 nucleotides agree with TRBD1. Germline V gives CDR1 SGDLS, CDR2 YYNGEE. The CDR3 covers 15 residues. Trimming at V came to 4 bases and at J to 6 bases, leaving 8 bases not matched to a gene. The CDR3 nucleotides are TGTGCCAGCAGCCCGGGTCCGGGACAGGGAAACATTCAGTACTTC. Encoded protein: CASSPGPGQGNIQYF.

The V and J genes are TRBV19 and TRBJ2-7; D not certain. Per the germline V gene, CDR1 is LNHDA and CDR2 is SQIVND (reference sequence). Between the trimmed V and J ends, which lost 5 bases and 1 base, there was a span of 9 bases. The CDR3 covers 13 residues. CDR3 protein: CASSLQRSYEQYF. The CDR3 DNA reads TGTGCCAGTAGTTTACAGCGATCCTACGAGCAGTACTTC.

J is TRBJ1-4 and V is TRBV7-9; a weak D match, TRBD1 (6 bases). Germline lookup yields CDR1 SEHNR and CDR2 FQNEAQ (reference sequence). Between the trimmed V and J ends, which lost 3 bases and 7 bases, there was a span of 12 bases. CDR3 length: 14 residues. In nucleotides, the CDR3 is TGTGCCAGCAGCTTTAGGGGGATGAGTGAAAAACTGTTTTTT. This gives the protein CASSFRGMSEKLFF. Complete variable domain (other parts from reference TRBV7-9 and TRBJ1-4): DTGVSQNPRHKITKRGQNVTFRCDPISEHNRLYWYRQTLGQGPEFLTYFQNEAQLEKSRLLSDRFSAERPKGSFSTLEIQRTEQGDSAMYLCASSFRGMSEKLFFGSGTQLSVL.

With regard to this clone: Distinct nucleotide sequences in the sample also encode this CDR3. The rearrangement links TRBV5-1 to TRBJ2-3; 7 bases are a match to TRBD1. The CDR3 spans 15 residues. The germline CDR1 and CDR2 sequences are SGHRS and YFSETQ. The junction had 6 bases not matched to a gene; V was cut back by 4 bases and J by 1 base. CDR3 sequence reads: CASSLQGSGTDTQYF. CDR3 in DNA: TGCGCCAGCAGCCTACAGGGGTCAGGCACAGATACGCAGTATTTT.

V and J are TRBV11-2 and TRBJ2-5, with 8 bases identical to TRBD1. Germline V gene lookup returns CDR1 SGHAT and CDR2 FQNNGV. The CDR3 has 15 amino acids. J lost 7 bases, V lost 5 bases, and 12 bases had no gene match. The CDR3 sequence is CASSQDRGPEGTQYF. CDR3 bases: TGTGCCAGCAGCCAAGACAGGGGCCCTGAAGGGACCCAGTACTTC.

This chain connects TRBV30 to TRBJ2-7, with a tentative D call TRBD2 (6 bases). The germline V gene encodes CDR1 GTSNPN and CDR2 SVGIG (reference sequence). The CDR3 loop spans 14 amino acids. Trimming removed 3 bases at V and 2 bases at J, with 14 bases between. The CDR3 is CAWRAGTLTYEQYF. The CDR3 nucleotides are TGTGCCTGGAGAGCCGGGACTTTAACCTACGAGCAGTACTTC.

The table lists this clone with a count of one. V and J are TRBV19 and TRBJ1-1, with D possibly TRBD1 on 5 matching bases. V was clipped by 5 bases and J by 0 bases, with 13 bases between them. The germline CDR1 and CDR2 sequences are LNHDA and SQIVND (reference sequence). CDR3 length: 15 amino acids. The CDR3 region is CASSSAGTVNTEAFF. CDR3 sequence (DNA): TGTGCCAGTAGTTCCGCCGGGACGGTGAACACTGAAGCTTTCTTT.

This clone occurred once. This chain uses TRBV5-6 with TRBJ1-2; perhaps TRBD1 as D (5 bases). V was cut by 9 bases and J by 4 bases, with 13 bases left in between. Per the germline V gene, CDR1 is SGHDT and CDR2 is YYEEEE. The length of the CDR3 is 12 residues. The CDR3 protein is CATTGRAYGYTF. The CDR3 DNA reads TGTGCCACCACGGGACGGGCCTATGGCTACACCTTC.

This rearrangement joins TRBV6-5 to TRBJ2-1; possibly TRBD1 for D (6 bases). The CDR3 spans 12 residues. Germline V gene data show CDR1 as MNHEY and CDR2 as SVGAGI. Between the trimmed V and J ends, which lost 6 bases and 5 bases, there was a span of 8 bases. This CDR3 reads CASRQGNNEQFF. The CDR3 region has the DNA TGTGCCAGCAGACAGGGAAACAATGAGCAGTTCTTC.

The V and J genes are TRBV10-1 and TRBJ1-6; no clear D. Trimming removed 6 bases from V and 7 bases from J, with 10 bases in between. This CDR3 comprises 13 residues. The germline V gene encodes CDR1 WNHNN and CDR2 SYGVQD (reference sequence). The CDR3 reads CASRDDGNSPLHF. The CDR3 region has the DNA TGCGCCAGCAGGGACGACGGGAATTCACCCCTCCACTTT.

This clone has just one count. V is TRBV7-9 and J is TRBJ2-5; 7 bases are a match to TRBD2. Germline V gene lookup returns CDR1 SEHNR and CDR2 FQNEAQ (reference sequence). V trimming: 1 base; J trimming: 11 bases; junction bases outside the gene matches: 7. The CDR3 consists of 13 residues. CDR3 in amino acids: CASSLVAGREQYF. DNA for the CDR3: TGTGCCAGCAGCTTAGTAGCAGGGCGGGAGCAGTACTTC. The whole variable domain, remainder taken from reference TRBV7-9 and TRBJ2-5, is DTGVSQNPRHKITKRGQNVTFRCDPISEHNRLYWYRQTLGQGPEFLTYFQNEAQLEKSRLLSDRFSAERPKGSFSTLEIQRTEQGDSAMYLCASSLVAGREQYFGPGTRLLVL.

A single count supports this clone. The chain employs TRBV7-2 and TRBJ2-7; either TRBD1 or TRBD2 may fit D (6 bases each). The CDR3 consists of 14 residues. Germline values: CDR1 SGHTA, CDR2 FQGNSA. V was cut by 6 bases and J by 6 bases, with 18 bases left in between. CDR3 in amino acids: CASRGGGLDSEQYF. CDR3 sequence (DNA): TGTGCCAGCAGGGGGGGCGGGTTGGACTCCGAGCAGTACTTC.

There are a few counts of this clone. The V gene is TRBV11-2, the J gene TRBJ2-4; D possibly corresponds to TRBD1 (6 bases). The germline V gene has CDR1 SGHAT and CDR2 FQNNGV. V was pared by 3 bases and J by 0 bases, with 9 bases between. The CDR3 is 15 amino acids. The CDR3 DNA follows: TGTGCCAGCAGCTTGGGACAACTAGCCAAAAACATTCAGTACTTC. It codes for CASSLGQLAKNIQYF.

The chain couples TRBV29-1 to TRBJ1-1; maybe TRBD1 (5 bases). Germline values: CDR1 SQVTM, CDR2 ANQGSEA. The CDR3 has 14 amino acids. The V and J ends lost 6 bases and 4 bases respectively, with 18 bases between them. CDR3 nucleotides: TGCAGCGTCAGCGCGGGGATGGGGGGCACTGAAGCTTTCTTT. This gives the protein CSVSAGMGGTEAFF.

The rearrangement links TRBV18 to TRBJ2-5; the D gene is possibly TRBD1 (5 bases). The CDR3 sequence is 13 residues long. V was pared by 6 bases and J by 4 bases, with 12 bases between. CDR1 and CDR2 from the germline V gene are KGHSH and LQKENI. CDR3 residues: CASSSKQGETQYF. The CDR3 nucleotides are TGTGCCAGCTCTTCGAAGCAGGGAGAGACCCAGTACTTC.

In this sample, this clone turned up a few times. This sequence joins TRBV28 and TRBJ1-5; D unresolved. Trimming removed 5 bases at V and 11 bases at J, with 19 bases between. Germline CDR1 is MDHEN and CDR2 is SYDVKM. This CDR3 is 14 amino acids long. CDR3 sequence: CASSPTYFLRAQHF. The CDR3 bases are TGTGCCAGCAGTCCTACATACTTCCTACGAGCCCAGCATTTT.

The V and J genes are TRBV6-5 and TRBJ2-1; 15 bases match TRBD2. The germline gives CDR1 MNHEY, CDR2 SVGAGI. With V trimmed by 6 bases and J by 6 bases, 0 bases remained unmatched. There are 14 residues in the CDR3. This CDR3 is CASRGLAGGNEQFF. In DNA, the CDR3 is TGTGCCAGCAGGGGACTAGCGGGAGGCAATGAGCAGTTCTTC.

This chain uses TRBV4-1 with TRBJ2-7; 11 bases match TRBD1. Unmatched junction bases numbered 8, after V lost 0 bases and J lost 7 bases. CDR1 is MGHRA and CDR2 is YSYEKL in the germline V gene. The CDR3 length is 16 residues. CDR3 region: CASSQDLGQGAREQYF. The DNA of the CDR3 is TGCGCCAGCAGCCAAGACCTCGGACAGGGGGCAAGAGAGCAGTACTTC.

This chain joins TRBV10-2 and TRBJ1-1; D unresolved. Germline assignment: CDR1 WSHSY and CDR2 SAAADI. With 7 bases removed from V and 8 bases from J, the gap between germline ends came to 20 bases. The CDR3 totals 14 residues. The CDR3 reads CASTPGVTAAEAFF. The DNA for the CDR3 is TGCGCCAGCACCCCCGGGGTTACAGCGGCGGAAGCTTTCTTT.

There are a few counts of this clone. V and J are TRBV5-6 and TRBJ2-3; D uncertain. The V end was cut by 3 bases, the J end by 2 bases, with 16 bases between. There are 16 residues in the CDR3. Germline CDR1 SGHDT, CDR2 YYEEEE. As DNA, the CDR3 is TGTGCCAGCAGCTCCCGTGGGCAGGAGATCACAGATACGCAGTATTTT. Protein: CASSSRGQEITDTQYF.

The chain is built from TRBV7-9 and TRBJ2-5; D possibly uses TRBD1 or TRBD2 (5 bases each). CDR1 SEHNR and CDR2 FQNEAQ come from the germline V gene (reference sequence). The CDR3 is 14 residues long. Trimming pared 1 base from V and 7 bases from J, leaving 13 bases between. CDR3 nucleotides: TGTGCCAGCAGCTTAGTGGACGGGGCTGGGACCCAGTACTTC. This translates into CASSLVDGAGTQYF.

The sample holds many counts of this clone. The chain links TRBV6-1 to TRBJ2-5; 11 nucleotides line up with TRBD2. After removal of 6 bases from V and 10 bases from J, the junction contained 7 bases not matched to a gene. The CDR3 extends over 13 amino acids. The germline gives CDR1 MNHNS, CDR2 SASEGT. For the CDR3, the DNA is TGTGCCAGCAGATCACTAGCGGGGGACCGCCAGTACTTC. It is translated as CASRSLAGDRQYF.

This clone showed up just a few times. The V and J genes are TRBV7-9 and TRBJ1-2; TRBD1 is a possible D gene (6 bases). CDR3 length equals 16 residues. The germline V gene encodes CDR1 SEHNR and CDR2 FQNEAQ (reference sequence). Between the trimmed V and J ends, which lost 5 bases and 2 bases, there was a span of 18 bases. CDR3 sequence (DNA): TGTGCCAGCAGCGTGTTGAGTGGACAGCACAACTATGGCTACACCTTC. This codes for CASSVLSGQHNYGYTF.

V and J are TRBV29-1 and TRBJ1-2; D might be TRBD1 (6 bases). This CDR3 contains 12 residues. V dropped 7 bases and J dropped 4 bases, with 13 bases sitting between them. Germline V gene data show CDR1 as SQVTM and CDR2 as ANQGSEA. CDR3 protein: CSADDRSYGYTF. Written as DNA, the CDR3 is TGCAGCGCTGATGACAGGAGCTATGGCTACACCTTC.